This T cell receptor (beta chain) was sequenced for a study of siplizumab effects on memory and regulatory T cells. Of note for this clone: Its antigen is still unknown.

The assay covered 90,000 to 100,000 TCR templates per sample. Profiled with immunoSEQ multiplex PCR; TCRdb holds only in-frame clones, not every one. The profile shows tens of thousands of clones, over 80% of them singletons. Trimming removed 5 bases from V and 4 bases from J, with 11 bases in between. Germline V gene sequence: CDR1 MRHNA, CDR2 SNTAGT. The CDR3 extends over 13 amino acids. Points from the study as a whole: Sequences below about 10^-5 frequency were poorly captured, and few alloreactive clones mapped to unstimulated subsets. The authors did not confirm suppressive function in proliferating Tregs from siplizumab cultures. Under siplizumab, alloreactive sequences traced to unstimulated CD4+ memory cells were significantly reduced.

This receptor was taken from a human donor in good health. Sequencing was done on a sample of memory CD4+ T cells sorted from blood. This chain joins TRBV6-4 and TRBJ1-2; no definite D call. CDR3 protein: CASSHGLSYGYTF. The CDR3, as DNA: TGTGCCAGCAGTCATGGACTGAGCTATGGCTACACCTTC.